One sample yielded the 20 T cell receptor beta chains listed below, sequenced in a study of shared clonotypes between healthy human individuals (dated by TCRdb to the early 2020s). For the CD8 naive samples, CD45RO-negative cells were positively selected for CCR7, yielding a CD45RA+CCR7+ population from which TemRA cells were excluded. Library construction relied on the immunoSEQ multiplex PCR assay. TCRdb re-hosts the immuneACCESS table, in-frame sequences only. Its copies lack some clones; in the studies checked, an unresolved V gene accounts for under half of them, and the cause for the rest is not known. Recorded for this sample are hundreds of thousands of clones; about 90% of them occurred a single time. The ten top clones hold roughly 24% of the sample. Material for sequencing was naive CD8+ T cells sorted from blood. In the paper's terms, the cell subset or site label means: CD45RA+CCR7+. These receptors were taken from a man aged 25 to 45 in good health.

V is TRBV7-8 and J is TRBJ2-1; 12 nucleotides match TRBD2. This CDR3 has 16 amino acids. Germline V gives CDR1 SGHVS, CDR2 FQNEAQ. V lost 1 base, J lost 7 bases, and 5 bases stayed unmatched. CDR3 DNA: TGTGCCAGCAGCTTAGGACTAGCGGGAGAAGGGAATGAGCAGTTCTTC. This encodes CASSLGLAGEGNEQFF.

The V gene is TRBV29-1, the J gene TRBJ2-2; 7 bases are shared with TRBD1. Germline assignment: CDR1 SQVTM and CDR2 ANQGSEA. After removal of 5 bases from V and 5 bases from J, the junction contained 20 bases not matched to a gene. The CDR3 runs 18 residues. In nucleotides, the CDR3 is TGCAGCGTTTTAGGTTTAGGGGGCGCAGAATCGAGAACCGGGGAGCTGTTTTTT. Translation: CSVLGLGGAESRTGELFF.

The chain employs TRBV2 and TRBJ1-1, with D perhaps matching TRBD1 (5 bases). The V end lost 4 bases, the J end lost 5 bases, and 17 bases lay between the germline ends. This CDR3 is built from 15 residues. The germline gives CDR1 SNHLY, CDR2 FYNNEI. CDR3 bases: TGTGCCAGCAGTGCGTGGGGACCGGGGGGGACTGAAGCTTTCTTT. This encodes CASSAWGPGGTEAFF. The whole variable domain, remainder taken from reference TRBV2 and TRBJ1-1, is EPEVTQTPSHQVTQMGQEVILRCVPISNHLYFYWYRQILGQKVEFLVSFYNNEISEKSEIFDDQFSVERPDGSNFTLKIRSTKLEDSAMYFCASSAWGPGGTEAFFGQGTRLTVV.

CDR3 sequence reads: CASSAGTGDLEQYF. CDR3 in DNA: TGCGCCAGCAGCGCCGGGACAGGGGATCTGGAGCAGTACTTC. The rearrangement uses TRBV5-1 and TRBJ2-7; 10 nucleotides match TRBD1. The CDR3 contains 14 residues. V was clipped by 4 bases and J by 7 bases; unmatched bases: 8. Germline-derived CDR1 and CDR2 are SGHRS and YFSETQ.

V usage is TRBV29-1 and J usage is TRBJ2-7; 7 nucleotides line up with TRBD2. The V gene's germline CDR1 is SQVTM and CDR2 ANQGSEA. The CDR3 is 13 amino acids. The V gene end was trimmed by 7 bases and the J gene end by 3 bases; junction bases not matched to a gene: 9. The CDR3 DNA reads as TGCAGCGCCCGGGACCGGGGGGACTACGAGCAGTACTTC. Amino acids: CSARDRGDYEQYF.

The V gene is TRBV14, the J gene TRBJ1-1; D is possibly TRBD1 (5 bases). V was cut by 3 bases and J by 0 bases, with 11 bases left in between. Germline values: CDR1 SGHDN, CDR2 FVKESK. CDR3 length: 15 amino acids. The CDR3 sequence is CASSQTTVLNTEAFF. The CDR3 region has the DNA TGTGCCAGCAGCCAGACGACAGTTCTGAACACTGAAGCTTTCTTT.

This chain joins TRBV11-2 and TRBJ2-1; the D gene is possibly TRBD1 (6 bases). V shed 6 bases and J shed 9 bases, with 12 bases lying between them. The V gene's germline CDR1 is SGHAT and CDR2 FQNNGV. This CDR3 comprises 12 residues. CDR3 residues: CASRFTGTEQFF. The CDR3 DNA is TGTGCCAGCAGATTTACAGGGACTGAGCAGTTCTTC.

The chain combines TRBV27 with TRBJ2-1; weak D call: TRBD2 (5 bases). The CDR3 has 13 residues. CDR1 MNHEY and CDR2 SMNVEV come from the germline V gene (reference sequence). Trimming left V 6 bases short and J 7 bases short, with 13 bases between. The CDR3 spells CASSPSTRNEQFF. The DNA for the CDR3 is TGTGCCAGCAGCCCCTCTACTAGGAATGAGCAGTTCTTC.

As for this clone: At one end the junction does not follow the germline gene, possibly because of a read error. This chain joins TRBV7-2 and TRBJ2-7; no clear D gene. The CDR3 runs 16 residues. The germline V gene has CDR1 SGHTA and CDR2 FQGNSA. CDR3 sequence reads: CASSIYLAGFDLGRNF. DNA of the CDR3: TGTGCCAGCAGCATATACTTAGCTGGTTTTGACCTTGGACGGAACTTC.

This clone showed up just a few times. This rearrangement joins TRBV28 to TRBJ1-2; TRBD1 aligns across 7 bases. This CDR3 spans 15 amino acids. Germline V gene sequence: CDR1 MDHEN, CDR2 SYDVKM. Trimming cost V 6 bases and J 2 bases; bases outside gene matches: 9. The CDR3 sequence is CASRLEGTVNYGYTF. The CDR3 DNA reads TGTGCCAGCAGGCTAGAAGGGACAGTGAACTATGGCTACACCTTC.

The table lists this clone with a count of one. The V call is TRBV18, the J call TRBJ2-2; maybe TRBD2 (5 bases). The CDR3 extends over 16 amino acids. V was trimmed by 0 bases and J by 5 bases, leaving 13 bases between them. Germline lookup yields CDR1 KGHSH and CDR2 LQKENI. CDR3 protein: CASSPPQVGETGELFF. Written as DNA, the CDR3 is TGTGCCAGCTCACCACCTCAGGTCGGGGAAACCGGGGAGCTGTTTTTT.

The chain joins TRBV13 to TRBJ2-1; TRBD2 might be the D (6 bases). In germline, CDR1 is PRHDT, CDR2 FYEKMQ (reference sequence). The CDR3 has 17 residues. Trimming took 2 bases from V and 6 from J, leaving 20 bases between them. The CDR3 DNA is TGTGCCAGCAGCTTATACCTCAGACTAGAGAGCAGCAATGAGCAGTTCTTC. Protein product: CASSLYLRLESSNEQFF.

This clone appeared once. This chain links TRBV9 with TRBJ2-3; 11 bases are a match to TRBD2. The germline gives CDR1 SGDLS, CDR2 YYNGEE. The CDR3 runs 16 residues. V lost 4 bases to trimming and J lost 0 bases; unmatched junction nucleotides: 4. CDR3 in amino acids: CASSPRTSGSTDTQYF. CDR3 nucleotide sequence: TGTGCCAGCAGCCCCCGGACTAGCGGGAGCACAGATACGCAGTATTTT.

Note on this clone: The identical CDR3 is also encoded by other nucleotide sequences in the sample. V gene TRBV7-9 combines with J gene TRBJ1-5; D unresolved. CDR3 length equals 14 residues. V dropped 1 base and J dropped 5 bases, with 9 bases sitting between them. Germline V gene lookup returns CDR1 SEHNR and CDR2 FQNEAQ (reference sequence). CDR3 protein: CASSLGGSDQPQHF. In nucleotides, the CDR3 is TGTGCCAGCAGCTTAGGTGGGTCGGATCAGCCCCAGCATTTT.

This sequence joins TRBV7-9 and TRBJ1-1, with D unclear. The CDR3 has 11 residues. Germline CDR1 reads SEHNR; CDR2 reads FQNEAQ (reference sequence). The V gene lost 9 bases and the J gene lost 4 bases, with 9 bases spanning the gap. CDR3 region: CASKQGTEAFF. The CDR3 DNA follows: TGTGCCAGTAAACAAGGCACTGAAGCTTTCTTT.

V and J are TRBV5-1 and TRBJ2-1; 7 positions match TRBD2. The germline gives CDR1 SGHRS, CDR2 YFSETQ. The V and J ends lost 3 bases and 0 bases, in that order; junction bases with no gene match: 3. The CDR3 is 15 residues long. The CDR3 protein is CASSSTGGSYNEQFF. In nucleotides, the CDR3 is TGCGCCAGCAGCTCCACGGGGGGCTCCTACAATGAGCAGTTCTTC.

The V call is TRBV28, the J call TRBJ2-1; 7 bases align to TRBD2. Trimming removed 9 bases from V and 11 bases from J; junction bases left unmatched: 16. CDR1 and CDR2 (germline): MDHEN, SYDVKM. This CDR3 has 14 amino acids. The CDR3 reads CASLAAGTYQKQFF. In DNA form, the CDR3 reads TGTGCCAGTCTCGCAGCGGGAACTTATCAGAAGCAGTTCTTC.

This clone was detected a few times. The chain links TRBV9 to TRBJ1-2, with 7 nucleotides matching TRBD1. Looked up from germline, CDR1 is SGDLS and CDR2 is YYNGEE. Trimming at V came to 3 bases and at J to 6 bases, leaving 2 bases not matched to a gene. The CDR3 length is 12 residues. In DNA, the CDR3 is TGTGCCAGCAGCGCGGGACAGCATGGCTACACCTTC. This gives the protein CASSAGQHGYTF.

The chain joins TRBV28 to TRBJ2-7; possible D gene TRBD1, 6 bases. The length of the CDR3 is 12 residues. V lost 7 bases and J 7 bases, leaving 14 bases between the germline ends. CDR1 is MDHEN, CDR2 SYDVKM, per germline. CDR3 nucleotide sequence: TGTGCCAGCAACAGGGTCCCCGGGGAGCAGTACTTC. Residues: CASNRVPGEQYF. Together with reference TRBV28 and TRBJ2-7, the CDR3 gives the full variable domain: DVKVTQSSRYLVKRTGEKVFLECVQDMDHENMFWYRQDPGLGLRLIYFSYDVKMKEKGDIPEGYSVSREKKERFSLILESASTNQTSMYLCASNRVPGEQYFGPGTRLTVT.

The V gene is TRBV25-1, the J gene TRBJ2-7; D is possibly TRBD2 (5 bases). The CDR3 is 12 residues long. V shed 4 bases and J shed 3 bases, with 7 bases lying between them. Germline V gene sequence: CDR1 MGHDK, CDR2 SYGVNS. CDR3 sequence (DNA): TGTGCCAGCAGTGGGGGAGTCTACGAGCAGTACTTC. This gives the protein CASSGGVYEQYF.